Following are 4 T cell receptor beta chains from one sample sequenced in a study of blood T cell repertoires in COVID-19 (dated by TCRdb to the early 2020s). The receptor library was made with the immunoSEQ multiplex PCR assay. The table was pulled from immuneACCESS by TCRdb, which kept in-frame rearrangements only. Such tables lose some clones; where checked, under half of the loss comes from unresolved V genes, and the rest has no known cause. The sample includes about 150,000 clones, with 75% to 85% observed a single time. The ten largest clones capture 5% of the sample. Sequenced: peripheral blood. All receptors come from a woman between 50 and 59 years old with acute or convalescent COVID-19.

The chain combines TRBV7-2 with TRBJ1-4; D is unresolved. Trimming shortened V by 3 bases and J by 4 bases, and 12 bases separated the two germline ends. The CDR3 loop spans 15 amino acids. The germline V gene has CDR1 SGHTA and CDR2 FQGNSA. The CDR3 DNA is TGTGCCAGCAGCTTGAATTACCAGATTAATGAAAAACTGTTTTTT. Residues: CASSLNYQINEKLFF. Full variable domain (missing parts from reference TRBV7-2 and TRBJ1-4): GAGVSQSPSNKVTEKGKDVELRCDPISGHTALYWYRQSLGQGLEFLIYFQGNSAPDKSGLPSDRFSAERTGGSVSTLTIQRTQQEDSAVYLCASSLNYQINEKLFFGSGTQLSVL.

V usage is TRBV6-2 or TRBV6-3 and J usage is TRBJ1-1, with 9 bases lining up with TRBD1. V shed 6 bases and J 6 bases; nucleotides not matched to a gene: 8. The CDR3 is 14 residues long. From germline, CDR1 is MNHEY and CDR2 SVGEGT. CDR3 sequence (DNA): TGTGCCAGCAGCCAAGGACAGGGGATCTCTGAAGCTTTCTTT. Its translation: CASSQGQGISEAFF.

The chain recombines TRBV28 with TRBJ1-3, with a possible D match to TRBD1 (6 bases). The germline gives CDR1 MDHEN, CDR2 SYDVKM. This CDR3 is 15 amino acids long. V was shortened by 7 bases and J by 1 base, with 14 bases between the two germline ends. The CDR3 coding sequence is TGTGCCAGCATAGGGGTAGACAGGTCTGGAAACACCATATATTTT. Translated: CASIGVDRSGNTIYF.

The chain is built from TRBV7-2 and TRBJ1-3, with D perhaps matching TRBD1 (5 bases). This CDR3 is 13 amino acids long. Trimming took off 7 bases at V and 4 bases at J, with 11 bases between the two ends. Germline V gene sequence: CDR1 SGHTA, CDR2 FQGNSA. The CDR3 coding sequence is TGTGCCAGCACCCCCCGGGGGGGAAACACCATATATTTT. Its protein is CASTPRGGNTIYF.